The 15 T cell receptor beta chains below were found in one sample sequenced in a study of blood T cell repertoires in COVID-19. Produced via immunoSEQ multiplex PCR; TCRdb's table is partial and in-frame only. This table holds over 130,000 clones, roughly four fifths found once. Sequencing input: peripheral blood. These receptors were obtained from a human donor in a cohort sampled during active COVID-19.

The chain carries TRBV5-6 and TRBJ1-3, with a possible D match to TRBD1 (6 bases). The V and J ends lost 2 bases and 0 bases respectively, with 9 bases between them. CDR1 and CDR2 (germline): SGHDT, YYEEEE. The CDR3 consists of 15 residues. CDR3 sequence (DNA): TGTGCCAGCAGCTTAGGACAGAGCTCTGGAAACACCATATATTTT. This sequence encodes CASSLGQSSGNTIYF.

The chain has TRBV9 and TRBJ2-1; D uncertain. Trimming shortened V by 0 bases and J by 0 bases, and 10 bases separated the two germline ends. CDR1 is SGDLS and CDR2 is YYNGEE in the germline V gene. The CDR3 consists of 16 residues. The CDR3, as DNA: TGTGCCAGCAGCGTAGTTATGGTTAGCTCCTACAATGAGCAGTTCTTC. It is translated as CASSVVMVSSYNEQFF.

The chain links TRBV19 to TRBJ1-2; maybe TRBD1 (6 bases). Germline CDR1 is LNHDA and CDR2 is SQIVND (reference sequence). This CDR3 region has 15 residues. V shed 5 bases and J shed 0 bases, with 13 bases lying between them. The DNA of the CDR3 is TGTGCCAGTAGTCCCCAGGACAGACCTAACTATGGCTACACCTTC. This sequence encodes CASSPQDRPNYGYTF.

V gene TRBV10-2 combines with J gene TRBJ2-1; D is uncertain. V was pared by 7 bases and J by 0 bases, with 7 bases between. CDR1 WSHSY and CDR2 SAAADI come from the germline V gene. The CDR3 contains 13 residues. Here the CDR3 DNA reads TGCGCCAGCAATCCGAGCTCCTACAATGAGCAGTTCTTC. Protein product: CASNPSSYNEQFF.

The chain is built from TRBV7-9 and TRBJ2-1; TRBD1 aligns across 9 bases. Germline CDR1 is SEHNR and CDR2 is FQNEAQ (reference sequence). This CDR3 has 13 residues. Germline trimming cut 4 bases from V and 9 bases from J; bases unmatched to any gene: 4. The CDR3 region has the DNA TGTGCCAGCAGCTCGGACAGGGGCGGTGAGCAGTTCTTC. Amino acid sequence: CASSSDRGGEQFF.

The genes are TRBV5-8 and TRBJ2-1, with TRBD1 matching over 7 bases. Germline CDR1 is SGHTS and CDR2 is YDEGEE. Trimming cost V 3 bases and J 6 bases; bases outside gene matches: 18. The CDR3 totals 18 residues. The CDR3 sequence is CASSSESTGLIPFNEQFF. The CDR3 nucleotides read TGTGCCAGCAGCTCCGAATCGACAGGGCTCATCCCGTTCAATGAGCAGTTCTTC. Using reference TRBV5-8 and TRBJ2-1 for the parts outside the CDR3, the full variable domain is EAGVTQSPTHLIKTRGQQATLRCSPISGHTSVYWYQQALGLGLQFLLWYDEGEERNRGNFPPRFSGRQFPNYSSELNVNALELEDSALYLCASSSESTGLIPFNEQFFGPGTRLTVL.

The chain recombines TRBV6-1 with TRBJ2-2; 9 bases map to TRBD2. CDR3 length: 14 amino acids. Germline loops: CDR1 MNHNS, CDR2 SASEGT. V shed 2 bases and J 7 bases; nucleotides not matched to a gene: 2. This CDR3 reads CASSEWREGGELFF. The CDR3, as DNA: TGTGCCAGCAGTGAATGGCGGGAGGGCGGGGAGCTGTTTTTT.

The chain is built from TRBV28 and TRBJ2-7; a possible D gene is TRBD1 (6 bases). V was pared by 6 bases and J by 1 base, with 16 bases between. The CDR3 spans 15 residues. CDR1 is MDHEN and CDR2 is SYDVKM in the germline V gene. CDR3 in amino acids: CASSFGDRRSYEQYF. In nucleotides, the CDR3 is TGTGCCAGCAGCTTCGGTGACAGGAGATCCTACGAGCAGTACTTC.

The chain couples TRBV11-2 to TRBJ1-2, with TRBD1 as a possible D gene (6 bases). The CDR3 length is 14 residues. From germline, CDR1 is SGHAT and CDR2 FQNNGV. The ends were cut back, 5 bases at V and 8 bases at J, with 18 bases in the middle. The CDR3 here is CASSVVQGQFGYTF. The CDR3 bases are TGTGCCAGCAGCGTAGTACAGGGTCAGTTCGGCTACACCTTC. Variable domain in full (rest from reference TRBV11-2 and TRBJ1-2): EAGVAQSPRYKIIEKRQSVAFWCNPISGHATLYWYQQILGQGPKLLIQFQNNGVVDDSQLPKDRFSAERLKGVDSTLKIQPAKLEDSAVYLCASSVVQGQFGYTFGSGTRLTVV.

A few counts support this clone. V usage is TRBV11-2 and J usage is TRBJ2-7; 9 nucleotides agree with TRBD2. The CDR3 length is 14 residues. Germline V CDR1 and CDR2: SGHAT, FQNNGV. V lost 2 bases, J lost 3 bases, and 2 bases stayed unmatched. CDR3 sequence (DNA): TGTGCCAGCAGCTTAAGACTAGCGGTCTACGAGCAGTACTTC. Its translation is CASSLRLAVYEQYF.

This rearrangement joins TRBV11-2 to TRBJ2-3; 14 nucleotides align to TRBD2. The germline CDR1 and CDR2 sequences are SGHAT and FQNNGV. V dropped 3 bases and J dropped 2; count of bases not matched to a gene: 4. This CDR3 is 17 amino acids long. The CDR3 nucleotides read TGTGCCAGCAGCTTTGGACTAGCGGGGGGCCACACAGATACGCAGTATTTT. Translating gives CASSFGLAGGHTDTQYF.

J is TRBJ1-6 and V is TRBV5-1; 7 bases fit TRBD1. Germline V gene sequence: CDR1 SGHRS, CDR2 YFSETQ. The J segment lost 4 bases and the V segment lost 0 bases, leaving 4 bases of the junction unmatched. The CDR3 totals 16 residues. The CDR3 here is CASSLARGQYNSPLHF. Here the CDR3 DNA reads TGCGCCAGCAGCTTGGCCCGGGGACAGTATAATTCACCCCTCCACTTT.

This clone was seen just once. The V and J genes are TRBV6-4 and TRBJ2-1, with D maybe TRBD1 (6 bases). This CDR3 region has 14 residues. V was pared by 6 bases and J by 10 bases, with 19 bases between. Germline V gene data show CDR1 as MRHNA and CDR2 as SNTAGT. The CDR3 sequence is CASRQGPKKGEQFF. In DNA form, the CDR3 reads TGTGCCAGCAGACAGGGACCGAAAAAAGGGGAGCAGTTCTTC.

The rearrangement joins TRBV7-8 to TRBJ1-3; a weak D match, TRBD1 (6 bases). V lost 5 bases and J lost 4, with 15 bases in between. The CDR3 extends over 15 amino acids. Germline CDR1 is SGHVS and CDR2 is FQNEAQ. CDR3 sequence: CASSRTENQGNTIYF. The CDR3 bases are TGTGCCAGCAGCCGGACAGAGAATCAGGGAAACACCATATATTTT.

The CDR3 here is CSVERAGKDEQYF. In DNA form, the CDR3 reads TGCAGCGTTGAACGGGCAGGGAAAGACGAGCAGTACTTC. The chain recombines TRBV29-1 with TRBJ2-7, with D tentatively TRBD1 (5 bases). The CDR3 sequence is 13 residues long. Per the germline V gene, CDR1 is SQVTM and CDR2 is ANQGSEA. The V and J ends lost 2 bases and 5 bases respectively, with 13 bases between them.